This T cell receptor beta chain was documented in a study of cytomegalovirus exposure and HLA in healthy donors. Overall study findings and caveats: Analyses of presence and absence presupposed an approximately uniform sequencing depth across donors.

V lost 4 bases to trimming and J lost 1 base, with 8 bases between them. CDR1 and CDR2 (germline): SGHNT, YYREEE (reference sequence). The length of the CDR3 is 14 residues. This clone was counted once. Its antigen is still unknown. The primer mix had 60 Vbeta and 13 Jbeta primers. Only in-frame clones appear in the TCRdb table, and some are missing; sequencing was by immunoSEQ multiplex PCR. This sample has 200,000 to 250,000 clones, with 75% found just once. Sequenced input: PBMCs. The TCR sequence derives from a woman aged 25 to 39 in good health and CMV-seronegative. The chain has TRBV5-4 and TRBJ2-2, with D perhaps TRBD2 (5 bases). CDR3 nucleotides: TGTGCCAGCAGCGCGGACTTGAACACCGGGGAGCTGTTTTTT. It is translated as CASSADLNTGELFF.